This T cell receptor beta chain appears in the sequencing data of a study of immune characterization of retroperitoneal liposarcoma. By its share, this clonotype is medium-sized (0.01 to 0.1%). TCRdb redid the calling of the PCR reads with MiXCR, one entry per CDR3 protein. The sample includes some 10,000 distinct CDR3 sequences, about 27% of them seen just once. The CDR3 covers 15 residues. Germline V gives CDR1 MNHNS, CDR2 SASEGT. Trimming removed 5 bases from V and 10 bases from J; junction bases left unmatched: 12. Sequenced: tumor tissue. The chain is built from TRBV6-1 and TRBJ2-1; 9 nucleotides match TRBD1. The TCR was taken from a female donor with retroperitoneal liposarcoma. The CDR3 reads CASSQTGTGTYEQFF. The CDR3 DNA reads TGTGCCAGCAGTCAAACCGGGACAGGGACCTACGAGCAGTTCTTC.